The present T cell receptor (beta chain) was sequenced within a study of cytomegalovirus exposure and HLA in healthy donors. General observations from the study: Beyond CMV serostatus, there was no information to go on about immune exposure. A later analysis found most CMV-associated TCR beta chains apparently HLA-restricted. The classifier, whose performance was assessed in both the original and validation cohorts, reportedly diagnosed cytomegalovirus status with high specificity and sensitivity.

This clone was seen more than once but under ten times. Its cognate antigen is unknown. With 60 Vbeta and 13 Jbeta primers, the PCR was carried out. Only in-frame clones appear in the TCRdb table, and some are missing; sequencing was by immunoSEQ multiplex PCR. The profile shows 140,000 or so clones, 70% to 80% of them singletons. CDR3 length: 15 amino acids. Trimming removed 6 bases from V and 0 bases from J, with 9 bases in between. The germline V gene encodes CDR1 MNHEY and CDR2 SVGAGI. V is TRBV6-5 and J is TRBJ1-6, with D possibly TRBD1 on 6 matching bases. This TCR came from a woman aged 18-30 years in good health and CMV-seropositive. Sequenced input: PBMCs. Here the CDR3 reads CASSQGGSYNSPLHF. CDR3 DNA sequence: TGTGCCAGCAGCCAAGGGGGCTCCTATAATTCACCCCTCCACTTT.